This is a list of T cell receptor beta chains from one sample in a study of identical twins. Using its own MiXCR run on the 5' RACE reads, TCRdb lists one record per CDR3 protein. This sample has 450,000 or so distinct CDR3 sequences; roughly an eighth occur once, and the top ten carry about 0.94%. The data were also submitted as part of a second study, on yellow fever vaccine responses in identical twins.

Sequencing input: CD4+ T cells sorted from blood. These receptors were taken from a woman aged 18-30 years in good health. Both conserved end residues are part of each CDR3. Fields, in order: J gene, D gene, V gene, clone size, CDR3 DNA, CDR3 protein. A D gene is named only where the DNA matches it firmly. Expanded clones are given a class, and other clones once, few, many or no size at all.

TRBJ2-7 - TRBV7-9 few TGTGCCAGCAGACCAGATCGACTGGGGATCTCCTACGAGCAGTACTTC CASRPDRLGISYEQYF
TRBJ2-1 TRBD2 TRBV6-1 - TGTGCCACCCCAGGACTAGCCGGCAATGAGCAGTTCTTC CATPGLAGNEQFF
TRBJ2-7 TRBD1 TRBV11-2 - TGTGCCAGCAGCTTAGGGACAGGGAGACACGAGCAGTACTTC CASSLGTGRHEQYF
TRBJ2-7 TRBD1 TRBV19 - TGTGCCAGTAGTATCGGACAGGGCTACGAGCAGTACTTC CASSIGQGYEQYF
TRBJ2-3 - TRBV4-2 few TGTGCCAGCAGCCAACGAGTTGGGGCATCTGGCACAGATACGCAGTATTTT CASSQRVGASGTDTQYF
TRBJ2-7 TRBD2 TRBV18 - TGTGCCAGCTCACCAATAAGCGGGGCCTACGAGCAGTACTTC CASSPISGAYEQYF
TRBJ2-7 - TRBV5-1 - TGCGCCAGCAGCGCATCCACCGACAGCTACGAGCAGTACTTC CASSASTDSYEQYF
TRBJ2-3 - TRBV18 few TGTGCCAGCTCACCAGGGAAGGGGACGCAGTATTTT CASSPGKGTQYF
TRBJ2-1 - TRBV5-1 - TGCGCCAGCAGCTTGTTGGGGTCAAGGGATGAGCAGTTCTTC CASSLLGSRDEQFF
TRBJ2-2 - TRBV15 - TGTGCCACCAGCAGAGACAGGGGTATAACCGGGGAGCTGTTTTTT CATSRDRGITGELFF
TRBJ2-5 TRBD2 TRBV5-1 few TGCGCCAGCAGCTCGGAGATAGCGGGAGACCAGTACTTC CASSSEIAGDQYF
TRBJ2-7 - TRBV10-1 few TGCGCCAGCAGTAAGTCGTCGCAATCCTACGAGCAGTACTTC CASSKSSQSYEQYF
TRBJ2-7 TRBD2 TRBV2 - TGTGCCAGCATTTTAGGGACTAGCGGCTCCTACGAGCAGTACTTC CASILGTSGSYEQYF
TRBJ2-2 TRBD1 TRBV28 - TGTGCCAGCAGTTACCGGGACAGAGTGAACACCGGGGAGCTGTTTTTT CASSYRDRVNTGELFF
TRBJ2-7 TRBD2 TRBV9 - TGTGCCAGCAGCGTAGTGGCTAGCGGGAGATCCCACGAGCAGTACTTC CASSVVASGRSHEQYF
TRBJ2-3 TRBD2 TRBV7-9 few TGTGCCAGCAGCGACGTGGGCGGGGGGCACACAGATACGCAGTATTTT CASSDVGGGHTDTQYF
TRBJ2-1 - TRBV11-2 - TGTGCCAGCAGCTTAGGTGGGCTTAGGCAATTCAATGAGCAGTTCTTC CASSLGGLRQFNEQFF
TRBJ1-2 TRBD1 TRBV9 - TGTGCCAGCAGCGTAGCTGAGGGACAGGGGGAACATGGCTACACCTTC CASSVAEGQGEHGYTF
TRBJ2-3 TRBD2 TRBV11-2 - TGTGCCAGCAGCCAAAGCGGGGGAGGTGGAGATACGCAGTATTTT CASSQSGGGGDTQYF
TRBJ2-3 - TRBV20-1 few TGCAGTGCTCCCGGGACGGCTTTAGGGACAGATACGCAGTATTTT CSAPGTALGTDTQYF
TRBJ2-4 - TRBV5-6 few TGTGCCAGCAGCTTGTCGGGGTTTCTAGCCAAAAACATTCAGTACTTC CASSLSGFLAKNIQYF
TRBJ1-1 - TRBV28 - TGTGCCAGCAGCTCAATTTGGTCGGCTTTCTTT CASSSIWSAFF
TRBJ2-5 - TRBV29-1 many TGCAGCGTTGAGGTTTGGCAGGGGAGGGGAGAGACCCAGTACTTC CSVEVWQGRGETQYF
TRBJ2-1 - TRBV5-6 - TGTGCCAGCAGCCTGAACAGGGCGCTAGCCCGTCATGAGCAGTTCTTC CASSLNRALARHEQFF
TRBJ1-2 - TRBV18 - TGTGCCAGCTCACCTCTCTATGAAGCGGGTGGCTACACCTTC CASSPLYEAGGYTF
TRBJ2-1 - TRBV12-3/TRBV12-4 many TGTGCCAGCACCCCGGGGCCTAAAAGGTATTCCTACAATGAGCAGTTCTTC CASTPGPKRYSYNEQFF
TRBJ2-2 - TRBV27 many TGTGCCAGCAGTTTCGGACGCGGTGTATTGTCCGGGGAGCTGTTTTTT CASSFGRGVLSGELFF
TRBJ2-7 - TRBV7-2 few TGTGCCAGCAGCTTAGGATTGGACTTTATGTACTTC CASSLGLDFMYF
TRBJ1-1 - TRBV29-1 - TGCAGCGTCTCGTGGACTGAAGCTTTCTTT CSVSWTEAFF
TRBJ2-2 - TRBV20-1 few TGCAGTGCAGAGTTGAACACCGGGGAGCTGTTTTTT CSAELNTGELFF
TRBJ2-6 TRBD1 TRBV12-3/TRBV12-4 few TGTGCCAGCATCCCGACAGGGGGCGCTTCTGGGGCCAACGTCCTGACTTTC CASIPTGGASGANVLTF
TRBJ2-5 - TRBV7-7 many TGTGCTAGCAGCGGACAGACACAAGAGACCCAGTACTTC CASSGQTQETQYF
TRBJ2-7 TRBD1 TRBV5-5 few TGTGCCAGCAGCCCGGGGGACAGGGTGTTCTACGAGCAGTACTTC CASSPGDRVFYEQYF
TRBJ2-7 - TRBV6-5 few TGTGCCAGCAGTTACGCAGGGACCTCCTACGAGCAGTACTTC CASSYAGTSYEQYF
TRBJ2-7 TRBD1 TRBV5-1 few TGCGCCAGCAGCTGGGGACAGGGGGACTACGAGCAGTACTTC CASSWGQGDYEQYF
TRBJ2-2 TRBD2 TRBV4-3 few TGCGCCAGCAGCCAGGAGGCCGGGACTAGCGGGAGGGGGGAGCTGTTTTTT CASSQEAGTSGRGELFF
TRBJ2-7 - TRBV20-1 few TGCAGTGCTTTGTCGGGACAAACCTACGAGCAGTACTTC CSALSGQTYEQYF
TRBJ2-5 - TRBV7-9 - TGTGCCAGCCAGAAAATGGAGCAAGAGACCCAGTACTTC CASQKMEQETQYF
TRBJ2-5 - TRBV29-1 - TGCAGCGCCAATCTCGGGACGAATTCTTTAGAGACCCAGTACTTC CSANLGTNSLETQYF
TRBJ2-3 TRBD2 TRBV5-5 - TGTGCCAGCAGCCGGGGGGGGGGTAGACTTAGCACAGATACGCAGTATTTT CASSRGGGRLSTDTQYF
TRBJ1-5 - TRBV3-1 - TGTGCCAGCAGCCGCCGGGGAGTAGAGCCCCAGCATTTT CASSRRGVEPQHF
TRBJ2-2 - TRBV24-1 - TGTGCCACCAGTGACCCTGGGCGGGGAACGGGCACCGGGGAGCTGTTTTTT CATSDPGRGTGTGELFF